Reported below is one T cell receptor (beta chain). This specimen belongs to a study of blood T cell repertoires in COVID-19. Whole-study context: Samples of COVID-19 (acute and convalescent) were obtained from the United States, Italy and Spain.

Germline CDR1 MNHEY, CDR2 SVGAGI. This CDR3 comprises 14 residues. Trimming removed 6 bases from V and 5 bases from J, with 14 bases in between. Sequencing was performed with immunoSEQ multiplex PCR; in TCRdb, only in-frame clones are kept and a portion is missing. The sample has 200,000 to 300,000 clones; approximately 86% are singletons. Sequencing used peripheral blood. The receptor was isolated from a man aged 25 to 45 with active or convalescent COVID-19. V gene TRBV6-5 combines with J gene TRBJ2-4; no definite D call. The CDR3 loop reads CASSSPLVENIQYF. In nucleotides, the CDR3 is TGTGCCAGCAGCTCACCGCTAGTTGAAAACATTCAGTACTTC.